This T cell receptor (beta chain) was recorded in a study of blood T cell repertoires in COVID-19. Study processing details: Amplified reference gene primers provided the basis for estimating nucleated cell counts. TCRdb keeps only in-frame clones here, not all; method: immunoSEQ multiplex PCR. D and trimming come from the DNA, and the V and J calls and clone size come from that table. The sample lists around 210,000 clones; about 90% were seen once. V gave up 5 bases and J gave up 7 bases; unmatched junction bases: 5. Germline lookup yields CDR1 MRHNA and CDR2 SNTAGT. The CDR3 totals 13 residues. The participants were between about 18 and 90 years old and came from some 23 US areas. This clone has a count of ten or more.

The specimen was PBMCs or T cells enriched from blood (not recorded which). The chain has TRBV6-4 and TRBJ2-1, with 7 nucleotides matching TRBD2. The source of this sequence is a woman aged 18-29 years who had recovered from COVID-19. The CDR3 DNA reads as TGTGCCAGCAGTCCCGGGACTATAAATGAGCAGTTCTTC. It encodes CASSPGTINEQFF.